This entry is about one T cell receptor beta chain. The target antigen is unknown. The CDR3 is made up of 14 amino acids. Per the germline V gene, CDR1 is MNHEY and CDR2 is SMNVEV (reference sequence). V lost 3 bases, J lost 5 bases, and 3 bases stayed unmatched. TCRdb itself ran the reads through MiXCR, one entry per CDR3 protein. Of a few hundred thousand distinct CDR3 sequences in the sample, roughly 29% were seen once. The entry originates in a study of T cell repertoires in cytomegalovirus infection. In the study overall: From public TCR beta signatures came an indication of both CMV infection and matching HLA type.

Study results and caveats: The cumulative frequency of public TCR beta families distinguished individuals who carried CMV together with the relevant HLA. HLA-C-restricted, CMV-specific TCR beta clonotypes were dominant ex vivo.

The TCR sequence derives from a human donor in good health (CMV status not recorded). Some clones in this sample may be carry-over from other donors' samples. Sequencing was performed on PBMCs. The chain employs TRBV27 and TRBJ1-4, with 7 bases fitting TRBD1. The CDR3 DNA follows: TGTGCCAGCAGTTTCCTGGGACAGAATGAAAAACTGTTTTTT. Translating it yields CASSFLGQNEKLFF.